This is a list of T cell receptor beta chains from one sample in a study of CD8+ T cells in alopecia areata. The method was immunoSEQ multiplex PCR; TCRdb's version includes in-frame clones alone and lacks a portion of them. The sample has 200,000 or so clones; roughly 44% are singletons. Sequenced here: CD4+ T cells sorted from blood, sampled around week 36, from a patient treated with tofacitinib. These receptors were obtained from a human donor with alopecia areata. Each CDR3 is given with its conserved first and last residue. D genes are given only for firm matches. Size tells how often a clone was seen (once, few, many) or the class of an expanded clone, and some rows leave it out.

V gene	J gene	D gene	clone size	CDR3 DNA	CDR3 protein
TRBV7-9	TRBJ2-7	TRBD1	NA	TGTGCCAGCAGCCGCGAAGGGGGCCACGAGCAGTACTTC	CASSREGGHEQYF
TRBV18	TRBJ2-1	NA	NA	TGTGCCAGCTCACCACCACGCGGGCAGGCATCCTACAATGAGCAGTTCTTC	CASSPPRGQASYNEQFF
TRBV15	TRBJ1-1	NA	NA	TGTGCCACCAGCAGAGTCGGAGATGGCACTGAAGCTTTCTTT	CATSRVGDGTEAFF
TRBV14	TRBJ2-2	NA	NA	TGTGCCAGCAGCCAAAGGACACCCCAGGACACCGGGGAGCTGTTTTTT	CASSQRTPQDTGELFF
TRBV6-6	TRBJ2-7	TRBD1	NA	TGTGCGCTAGGCGGCGGGACAGGGGCCTACGAGCAGTACTTC	CALGGGTGAYEQYF
TRBV28	TRBJ1-4	NA	few	TGTGCCAGCATGGCAACTAATGAAAAACTGTTTTTT	CASMATNEKLFF
TRBV18	TRBJ1-5	NA	NA	TGTGCCAGCTCACCCTTCCGCTCCGGGCAGCCCCAGCATTTT	CASSPFRSGQPQHF
TRBV12-5	TRBJ2-5	NA	NA	TGTGCTAGTGGTTTGGGAGGAGGAGAGACCCAGTACTTC	CASGLGGGETQYF
TRBV10-3	TRBJ1-2	TRBD1	NA	TGTGCCATCAGTGCTACTGGACAGGGGTCCCCGGTGGGGTATGGCTACACCTTC	CAISATGQGSPVGYGYTF
TRBV30	TRBJ1-2	NA	many	TGTGCCTGGAGTGTCCAGCTGAACTATGGCTACACCTTC	CAWSVQLNYGYTF
TRBV30	TRBJ2-3	TRBD2	NA	TGTGCCTGGAGTTTCTCGACTAGCGGAGGCACAGATACGCAGTATTTT	CAWSFSTSGGTDTQYF
TRBV5-1	TRBJ2-3	NA	NA	TGCGCCAGCAGCTTGTCGGTAAAAACAGATACGCAGTATTTT	CASSLSVKTDTQYF
TRBV9	TRBJ2-7	NA	NA	TGTGCCAGCAGCCCAACCTGGGCCTACGAGCAGTACTTC	CASSPTWAYEQYF
TRBV5-1	TRBJ2-1	NA	few	TGCGCCAGCAGAACTAAGCGGTCTAGAGGTGCGAATGAGCAGTTCTTC	CASRTKRSRGANEQFF
TRBV4-1	TRBJ2-7	NA	NA	TGCGCCAGCAGCCAAGATCTTAGGGGGTCTAGCGCGCGGCAGTACTTC	CASSQDLRGSSARQYF
TRBV30	TRBJ2-1	TRBD2	few	TGTGCCTGGAGTGTTTCCAGGACTAGCGGGAGAGGTAATGAGCAGTTCTTC	CAWSVSRTSGRGNEQFF
TRBV7-9	TRBJ1-1	NA	few	TGTGCCAGCAGCTTAGGAGGGGATGAAGCTTTCTTT	CASSLGGDEAFF
TRBV29-1	TRBJ2-5	TRBD1	NA	TGCAGCGCACGCAGGGACAGGGTGTTAGAGACCCAGTACTTC	CSARRDRVLETQYF
TRBV29-1	TRBJ2-3	TRBD2	few	TGCAGCGTTGTAGCGGGGAACACAGATACGCAGTATTTT	CSVVAGNTDTQYF
TRBV28	TRBJ2-5	NA	NA	TGTGCCAGCAGTTTAGGGGGGCAAGAGACCCAGTACTTC	CASSLGGQETQYF
TRBV28	TRBJ2-7	NA	few	TGTGCCAGCAGTTTAACGCCCAGGGCTTCGTACGAGCAGTACTTC	CASSLTPRASYEQYF
TRBV5-1	TRBJ1-1	NA	NA	TGCGCCAGCAGCCCCGTGGGCGGGAACACTGAAGCTTTCTTT	CASSPVGGNTEAFF
TRBV4-3	TRBJ2-5	NA	few	TGCGCCAGCAGCCAAACAGGCGCACCCCTAAGAGAGACCCAGTACTTC	CASSQTGAPLRETQYF
TRBV11-3	TRBJ2-1	NA	NA	TGTGCCAGCAGCTCAGGGGCGGTAAACAATGAGCAGTTCTTC	CASSSGAVNNEQFF
TRBV10-1	TRBJ1-1	TRBD1	NA	TGCGCCAGCAGTGGGGAGACAGGGACTGAAGCTTTCTTT	CASSGETGTEAFF
TRBV6-5	TRBJ2-2	TRBD2	NA	TGTGCCAGCAATGGGAGGGGGAACACCGGGGAGCTGTTTTTT	CASNGRGNTGELFF
TRBV9	TRBJ2-7	NA	NA	TGTGCCAGCAGCGTAACGGCGGGGACCTCCTACGAGCAGTACTTC	CASSVTAGTSYEQYF
TRBV11-2	TRBJ1-2	NA	once	TGTGCCAGCACCTTGGGAAGGGGCGGGAACTATGGCTACACCTTC	CASTLGRGGNYGYTF
TRBV2	TRBJ1-5	NA	NA	TGTGCCAGCAGTATTACTGGGGAATGGCCCCAGCATTTT	CASSITGEWPQHF
TRBV29-1	TRBJ2-5	NA	NA	TGCAGCGTTGACAAGGAGACCCAAGAGACCCAGTACTTC	CSVDKETQETQYF
TRBV7-8	TRBJ2-3	NA	few	TGTGCCAGCAGCTTAGGACTGGTAGCGCCCAGCACAGATACGCAGTATTTT	CASSLGLVAPSTDTQYF
TRBV4-3	TRBJ2-5	TRBD2	NA	TGCGCCAGCAGCCAAGATGGGAGGGCAGAGACCCAGTACTTC	CASSQDGRAETQYF
TRBV30	TRBJ2-7	NA	NA	TGTGCCTGGAGTTATTTGGGGGAGGCATCATACGAGCAGTACTTC	CAWSYLGEASYEQYF
TRBV29-1	TRBJ2-7	TRBD1	NA	TGCAGCGTTCCGGGGGACAGGGGTTTCCCCGAGCAGTACTTC	CSVPGDRGFPEQYF
TRBV18	TRBJ2-7	TRBD2	few	TGTGCCAGTTTAAGGCTAGCGGGAGGTGAAGAGCAGTACTTC	CASLRLAGGEEQYF
TRBV25-1	TRBJ1-1	TRBD1	NA	TGTGCCAGCAGCCAGGGACAGGGGGCTCTCGCTGAAGCTTTCTTT	CASSQGQGALAEAFF
TRBV11-2	TRBJ2-7	NA	many	TGTGCCAGCAGCCTCGGTTTCGGACTAAGTGTATACGAGCAGTACTTC	CASSLGFGLSVYEQYF
TRBV30	TRBJ2-5	NA	few	TGTGCCTGGGACGGAGATGGCGGGAACTGGAGAGAGACCCAGTACTTC	CAWDGDGGNWRETQYF
TRBV9	TRBJ2-7	NA	NA	TGTGCCAGCAGCGTAGGGACAGAGAGCTCCTACGAGCAGTACTTC	CASSVGTESSYEQYF
TRBV21-1	TRBJ2-7	NA	few	TGTGCCAGACCCGAGATCCACGAGCAGTACTTC	CARPEIHEQYF
TRBV30	TRBJ2-1	TRBD2	once	TGTGCCTGGAGTGCGGGAGGGCCGATAACCTACAATGAGCAGTTCTTC	CAWSAGGPITYNEQFF
TRBV29-1	TRBJ1-5	NA	few	TGCAGCGTGGGCCAGGGTAGCAATCAGCCCCAGCATTTT	CSVGQGSNQPQHF
TRBV6-5	TRBJ1-5	NA	NA	TGTGCCAGCAGCTCTAGGTGGGACCCGAATCAGCCCCAGCATTTT	CASSSRWDPNQPQHF
TRBV7-2	TRBJ2-4	NA	few	TGTGCCAGCAGCCGAAATCCGGGGGACATTCAGTACTTC	CASSRNPGDIQYF
TRBV30	TRBJ2-5	NA	few	TGTGCCTGGAGGGTCCTAGAGACCCAGTACTTC	CAWRVLETQYF
TRBV20-1	TRBJ2-1	NA	NA	TGCAGTGTTCCCACCAGGGTTGAGCAGTTCTTC	CSVPTRVEQFF
TRBV7-9	TRBJ1-2	NA	NA	TGTGCCAGCAGCTCCGGTCGCCTGGGGGGCTACACCTTC	CASSSGRLGGYTF
TRBV10-2	TRBJ1-2	NA	NA	TGCGCCAGCAGTGAGTCGATATGGGACGGCTACACCTTC	CASSESIWDGYTF
TRBV6-5	TRBJ2-2	TRBD2	NA	TGTGCCAGCAATAGGGGCGGGAGAGCTGGCGGGGAGCTGTTTTTT	CASNRGGRAGGELFF
TRBV15	TRBJ1-2	NA	NA	TGTGCCACCAGCATATTAGGGGGGTCTGGCTACACCTTC	CATSILGGSGYTF
TRBV25-1	TRBJ2-5	NA	NA	TGTGCCAGCAGCGAAGTTGATTTTAGGGAGACCCAGTACTTC	CASSEVDFRETQYF
TRBV5-1	TRBJ1-1	NA	NA	TGCGCCAGCAGCTGGGGACACCCAGGAGGCACTGAAGCTTTCTTT	CASSWGHPGGTEAFF
TRBV7-2	TRBJ1-5	NA	NA	TGTGCCAGCAGCTTAACCCTTACAGCCGATCAGCCCCAGCATTTT	CASSLTLTADQPQHF